Detailed here is one T cell receptor (beta chain). The antigen remains undetermined. This entry is derived from a study of vaccination and CD4 T cells after COVID-19. Notes on the study in general: For convalescent patients, a median about 90% of reactive clones surfaced exclusively after vaccination.

An Oncomine TCR Beta short-read assay was used to sequence the DNA from cultured CD4+ T cells. TCRdb reprocessed the PCR reads via MiXCR and lists one record per CDR3 protein. This sample yields approximately 13,000 distinct CDR3 sequences, of which approximately 51% are seen a single time; about 10% belongs to the top ten. Regarding treatment: approximately 9-day PBMC culture with coronavirus spike peptide pools or control peptides (ViraFEST assay). ViraFEST used peptide pools to expand antigen-specific T cells, then sequenced TCRs. The CDR3 contains 13 residues. The junction had 10 bases not matched to a gene; V was cut back by 10 bases and J by 6 bases. CDR1 is MNHNS, CDR2 SASEGT, per germline.

This rearrangement joins TRBV6-1 to TRBJ2-7; 9 nucleotides line up with TRBD2. This TCR derives from a human donor who had recovered from COVID-19. Material for sequencing was CD4+ T cells from blood, cultured in vitro. DNA for the CDR3: TGTGCCACCCAAACAGCGGGAGGCATCGAGCAGTACTTC. This gives the protein CATQTAGGIEQYF.